Below, 27 T cell receptor beta chains from the same sample are listed, as sequenced in a study of OX40 agonist ivuxolimab in advanced cancers. Produced via immunoSEQ multiplex PCR; TCRdb's table is partial and in-frame only. Found here are some 65,000 clones, 87% of them singletons; the top ten hold 2.5% to 3%. Sequences were derived from CD4+ or CD8+ T cells sorted from blood, sampled in a trial of the OX40 agonist ivuxolimab. The origin of the receptors is an adult with an advanced solid tumor such as melanoma, head and neck, liver or kidney cancer.

The gene calls are TRBV29-1 and TRBJ1-2, with D uncertain. Germline V lookup: CDR1 SQVTM, CDR2 ANQGSEA. The CDR3 sequence is 13 residues long. Trimming took off 4 bases at V and 4 bases at J, with 13 bases between the two ends. CDR3 sequence (DNA): TGCAGCGTTGTGATGGGGTCAGGCTATGGCTACACCTTC. Protein sequence: CSVVMGSGYGYTF.

The CDR3 nucleotides read TGTGCCAGCAGTCTACGCTTGGGGGGGGCTTTCTTT. As protein: CASSLRLGGAFF. The rearrangement joins TRBV7-2 to TRBJ1-1; D is perhaps TRBD1 (5 bases). Germline CDR1 is SGHTA and CDR2 is FQGNSA. This CDR3 region has 12 residues. The V end was cut by 6 bases, the J end by 11 bases, with 16 bases between. The full variable domain, in which reference TRBV7-2 and TRBJ1-1 provide the parts outside the CDR3, is GAGVSQSPSNKVTEKGKDVELRCDPISGHTALYWYRQSLGQGLEFLIYFQGNSAPDKSGLPSDRFSAERTGGSVSTLTIQRTQQEDSAVYLCASSLRLGGAFFGQGTRLTVV.

The CDR3 sequence: CASSLGQGREKLFF. The CDR3 nucleotides are TGTGCCAGCAGCTTAGGGCAGGGAAGGGAAAAACTGTTTTTT. V usage is TRBV11-2 and J usage is TRBJ1-4, with a weak D call TRBD1 (5 bases). CDR3 length equals 14 residues. The germline V gene has CDR1 SGHAT and CDR2 FQNNGV. V was pared by 1 base and J by 8 bases, with 11 bases between.

The chain links TRBV4-2 to TRBJ2-7, with D unresolved. Germline V lookup: CDR1 LGHNA, CDR2 YNFKEQ. This CDR3 contains 14 residues. Trimming pared 5 bases from V and 2 bases from J, leaving 13 bases between. The CDR3 reads CASSNLISTYEQYF. CDR3 in DNA: TGTGCCAGCAGCAACCTGATAAGCACCTACGAGCAGTACTTC.

This sequence joins TRBV6-6 and TRBJ1-2; the D is unclear. Germline CDR1 reads MNHNY; CDR2 reads SVGAGI (reference sequence). The V end lost 5 bases, the J end lost 5 bases, and 18 bases lay between the germline ends. The CDR3 is 15 amino acids. DNA for the CDR3: TGTGCCAGCAGTGACCGTAGTGGGGTCTTTTATGGCTACACCTTC. Translation gives CASSDRSGVFYGYTF.

This chain connects TRBV19 to TRBJ1-5; no reliable D call. CDR1 is LNHDA and CDR2 is SQIVND in the germline V gene (reference sequence). V shed 4 bases and J shed 3 bases, with 7 bases lying between them. This CDR3 has 13 amino acids. The CDR3 bases are TGTGCCAGTAGTAGCCAGGTCAATCAGCCCCAGCATTTT. Its translation: CASSSQVNQPQHF.

This chain joins TRBV7-9 and TRBJ1-1, with a possible D match to TRBD1 (5 bases). The CDR3 spans 15 residues. Germline CDR1 SEHNR, CDR2 FQNEAQ (reference sequence). The V end was cut by 5 bases, the J end by 4 bases, with 17 bases between. CDR3 nucleotides: TGTGCCAGCAGCCCCGGGGCGACGCCGGGCACTGAAGCTTTCTTT. Translating it yields CASSPGATPGTEAFF.

The rearrangement joins TRBV7-2 to TRBJ1-1; D is ambiguous. The V end lost 5 bases, the J end lost 2 bases, and 15 bases lay between the germline ends. Germline CDR1 reads SGHTA; CDR2 reads FQGNSA. CDR3 length: 15 amino acids. DNA of the CDR3: TGTGCCAGCAGCAACAGAGGACTCCGTAACACTGAAGCTTTCTTT. This translates into CASSNRGLRNTEAFF. Full variable domain (missing parts from reference TRBV7-2 and TRBJ1-1): GAGVSQSPSNKVTEKGKDVELRCDPISGHTALYWYRQSLGQGLEFLIYFQGNSAPDKSGLPSDRFSAERTGGSVSTLTIQRTQQEDSAVYLCASSNRGLRNTEAFFGQGTRLTVV.

This rearrangement joins TRBV5-1 to TRBJ2-1; D not resolved. The CDR3 spans 12 residues. V was clipped by 2 bases and J by 8 bases, with 8 bases between them. Germline lookup yields CDR1 SGHRS and CDR2 YFSETQ. CDR3 amino acids: CASSFPSDEQFF. CDR3 DNA: TGCGCCAGCAGCTTTCCATCCGATGAGCAGTTCTTC.

This sequence joins TRBV28 and TRBJ2-3; a weak D match, TRBD2 (6 bases). Germline values: CDR1 MDHEN, CDR2 SYDVKM. Trimming took off 10 bases at V and 2 bases at J, with 22 bases between the two ends. This CDR3 contains 16 residues. CDR3 sequence (DNA): TGTGCCACTTTTTCGGGACTCCCGAGAGACACAGATACGCAGTATTTT. Protein sequence: CATFSGLPRDTDTQYF. The variable domain in full, with the rest retrieved from reference TRBV28 and TRBJ2-3, is DVKVTQSSRYLVKRTGEKVFLECVQDMDHENMFWYRQDPGLGLRLIYFSYDVKMKEKGDIPEGYSVSREKKERFSLILESASTNQTSMYLCATFSGLPRDTDTQYFGPGTRLTVL.

The table lists this clone with a few counts. The gene calls are TRBV25-1 and TRBJ1-6, with D possibly being TRBD1 (6 bases). In germline, CDR1 is MGHDK, CDR2 SYGVNS. Trimming took 6 bases from V and 0 from J, leaving 12 bases between them. CDR3 length: 16 residues. CDR3 amino acids: CASSQGGSSYNSPLHF. CDR3 sequence (DNA): TGTGCCAGCAGCCAAGGGGGTAGCTCCTATAATTCACCCCTCCACTTT. The full variable domain, its missing parts supplied by reference TRBV25-1 and TRBJ1-6, is EADIYQTPRYLVIGTGKKITLECSQTMGHDKMYWYQQDPGMELHLIHYSYGVNSTEKGDLSSESTVSRIRTEHFPLTLESARPSHTSQYLCASSQGGSSYNSPLHFGNGTRLTVT.

The chain has TRBV2 and TRBJ1-5; D unresolved. CDR3 size: 14 residues. Germline assignment: CDR1 SNHLY and CDR2 FYNNEI. The ends were cut back, 6 bases at V and 1 base at J, with 10 bases in the middle. CDR3 sequence reads: CASRGDGSNQPQHF. The CDR3 coding sequence is TGTGCCAGCAGAGGCGACGGGAGCAATCAGCCCCAGCATTTT. The whole variable domain, filled in from reference TRBV2 and TRBJ1-5, reads EPEVTQTPSHQVTQMGQEVILRCVPISNHLYFYWYRQILGQKVEFLVSFYNNEISEKSEIFDDQFSVERPDGSNFTLKIRSTKLEDSAMYFCASRGDGSNQPQHFGDGTRLSIL.

This chain joins TRBV28 and TRBJ1-1, with 9 bases matching TRBD1. V was clipped by 5 bases and J by 5 bases; unmatched bases: 9. CDR1 and CDR2 from the germline V gene are MDHEN and SYDVKM. The CDR3 consists of 15 residues. CDR3 DNA sequence: TGTGCCAGCAGTCCCGGGACAGGGCCGTTTACTGAAGCTTTCTTT. It specifies CASSPGTGPFTEAFF.

This clone is a singleton in its sample. This chain links TRBV5-4 with TRBJ1-6; no clear D gene. Trimming stripped 3 bases from V and 3 bases from J, with 13 bases between. This CDR3 has 16 amino acids. Germline CDR1 SGHNT, CDR2 YYREEE (reference sequence). In DNA form, the CDR3 reads TGTGCCAGCAGCTCGGCAAAGGACGTCTATAATTCACCCCTCCACTTT. Protein product: CASSSAKDVYNSPLHF.

V gene TRBV28 combines with J gene TRBJ2-3; D is undetermined. CDR1 and CDR2 (germline): MDHEN, SYDVKM. The V gene lost 1 base and the J gene lost 5 bases, with 4 bases spanning the gap. CDR3 length: 12 residues. The CDR3 loop reads CASSLLRDTQYF. The DNA of the CDR3 is TGTGCCAGCAGTTTATTGAGAGATACGCAGTATTTT. The whole variable domain, remainder taken from reference TRBV28 and TRBJ2-3, is DVKVTQSSRYLVKRTGEKVFLECVQDMDHENMFWYRQDPGLGLRLIYFSYDVKMKEKGDIPEGYSVSREKKERFSLILESASTNQTSMYLCASSLLRDTQYFGPGTRLTVL.

The V gene is TRBV7-2, the J gene TRBJ2-3; unclear D gene. CDR1 and CDR2 from the germline V gene are SGHTA and FQGNSA. Trimming removed 5 bases from V and 2 bases from J, with 14 bases in between. This CDR3 region has 15 residues. DNA for the CDR3: TGTGCCAGCAGCCCCGACCCCCGGTCCACAGATACGCAGTATTTT. Protein product: CASSPDPRSTDTQYF.

This clone has only one observation. V is TRBV5-1 and J is TRBJ2-5; a possible D gene is TRBD2 (6 bases). CDR3 size: 14 residues. In germline, CDR1 is SGHRS, CDR2 YFSETQ. V was cut by 4 bases and J by 5 bases, with 15 bases left in between. Written as DNA, the CDR3 is TGCGCCAGCAGCCGACTTCCTAGCGATGAGACCCAGTACTTC. Amino acid sequence: CASSRLPSDETQYF. The variable domain in full, with the rest retrieved from reference TRBV5-1 and TRBJ2-5, is KAGVTQTPRYLIKTRGQQVTLSCSPISGHRSVSWYQQTPGQGLQFLFEYFSETQRNKGNFPGRFSGRQFSNSRSEMNVSTLELGDSALYLCASSRLPSDETQYFGPGTRLLVL.

This clone was detected only once. V gene TRBV28 combines with J gene TRBJ2-5; 8 positions match TRBD2. CDR3 length equals 13 residues. Per the germline V gene, CDR1 is MDHEN and CDR2 is SYDVKM. Trimming cost V 7 bases and J 2 bases; bases outside gene matches: 3. This CDR3 is CASTGTSQETQYF. The CDR3 nucleotides are TGTGCCAGCACCGGGACTAGTCAAGAGACCCAGTACTTC.

This clone was recorded once. J is TRBJ1-4 and V is TRBV7-2; D gene ambiguous. The ends were cut back, 5 bases at V and 8 bases at J, with 18 bases in the middle. Germline V CDR1 and CDR2: SGHTA, FQGNSA. CDR3 length: 15 residues. Here the CDR3 DNA reads TGTGCCAGCAGCCCTTTTCGAGAGTCGGGGGAAAAACTGTTTTTT. Translated: CASSPFRESGEKLFF.

V and J are TRBV2 and TRBJ1-5; 10 nucleotides align to TRBD1. This CDR3 is 14 amino acids long. The germline V gene has CDR1 SNHLY and CDR2 FYNNEI. The J segment lost 4 bases and the V segment lost 7 bases, leaving 4 bases of the junction unmatched. The CDR3: CASTRDRGNQPQHF. CDR3 coding DNA: TGTGCCAGCACCCGGGACAGGGGTAATCAGCCCCAGCATTTT.

This clone was found once. The chain uses TRBV28 and TRBJ2-1; 9 bases align to TRBD2. CDR1 MDHEN and CDR2 SYDVKM come from the germline V gene. V dropped 7 bases and J dropped 7; count of bases not matched to a gene: 11. This CDR3 spans 15 amino acids. Written as DNA, the CDR3 is TGTGCCAGCACCCTAGAGGTAGCGGGAGCAAATGAGCAGTTCTTC. This translates into CASTLEVAGANEQFF.

The chain's CDR3 is CASSLRGTSGTSTDTQYF. For the CDR3, the DNA is TGTGCCAGCAGCTTAAGGGGGACTAGCGGGACTAGCACAGATACGCAGTATTTT. J is TRBJ2-3 and V is TRBV7-3; 13 nucleotides agree with TRBD2. This CDR3 region has 18 residues. J gave up 0 bases and V 1 base, and 4 bases lay outside the gene matches. Germline V gives CDR1 SGHTA, CDR2 FQGTGA.

V and J are TRBV30 and TRBJ2-2; 8 bases match TRBD2. CDR1 is GTSNPN and CDR2 is SVGIG in the germline V gene (reference sequence). The V and J ends lost 4 bases and 6 bases, in that order; junction bases with no gene match: 10. The CDR3 runs to 15 residues. The CDR3 nucleotides are TGTGCCTGGAAGGCGAAGCTAGCGGGTTCCGGGGAGCTGTTTTTT. Translated, it gives CAWKAKLAGSGELFF.

The chain is built from TRBV7-2 and TRBJ1-1; D unclear. Germline CDR1 is SGHTA and CDR2 is FQGNSA. Trimming shortened V by 3 bases and J by 0 bases, and 8 bases separated the two germline ends. The CDR3 contains 14 residues. CDR3 DNA: TGTGCCAGCAGCTTCGGCCAGATGAACACTGAAGCTTTCTTT. Translating it yields CASSFGQMNTEAFF.

The genes are TRBV10-3 and TRBJ2-5; D might be TRBD2 (6 bases). CDR3 length equals 14 residues. With 5 bases removed from V and 5 bases from J, the gap between germline ends came to 15 bases. Germline assignment: CDR1 ENHRY and CDR2 SYGVKD. The CDR3 DNA is TGTGCCATCAGTTTATCTAGCGCCGGGGAGACCCAGTACTTC. It translates to CAISLSSAGETQYF.

The CDR3 region is CASSLVTTTNEKLFF. In nucleotides, the CDR3 is TGCGCCAGCAGCCTTGTCACTACAACTAATGAAAAACTGTTTTTT. The chain combines TRBV5-1 with TRBJ1-4; unclear D gene. Trimming removed 4 bases at V and 0 bases at J, with 10 bases between. The CDR3 totals 15 residues. Per germline, CDR1 SGHRS and CDR2 YFSETQ.

The rearrangement links TRBV28 to TRBJ2-7, with D unresolved. The CDR3 runs to 12 residues. Trimming took off 4 bases at V and 1 base at J, with 5 bases between the two ends. Per germline, CDR1 MDHEN and CDR2 SYDVKM. CDR3 residues: CASSSQSYEQYF. CDR3 DNA: TGTGCCAGCAGTTCCCAGTCCTACGAGCAGTACTTC.